This note documents a single T cell receptor beta chain sequence. Other DNA variants within this sample encode the same CDR3. The sorted-subset replicate PCRs were given about 200 ng DNA, which is 25,000 to 35,000 T cell genomes. Here immunoSEQ multiplex PCR was the method, and the copy in TCRdb shows in-frame clones only, minus some. The repertoire includes over a million clones, 98% of them detected once, and roughly 0.45% sits in the top ten. This record belongs to a study of shared clonotypes between healthy human individuals. The CDR3 consists of 16 residues. The germline gives CDR1 SEHNR, CDR2 FQNEAQ (reference sequence). J gave up 4 bases and V 5 bases, and 8 bases lay outside the gene matches.

The sample consisted of naive CD4+ T cells sorted from blood. Noted subset: CD45RA+ positively selected. This chain joins TRBV7-9 and TRBJ2-7; 13 bases line up with TRBD2. This sequence originates from a man aged 25 to 40 in good health. For the CDR3, the DNA is TGTGCCAGCAGCACTGCGCCGGGACTAGCGGGGTACGAGCAGTACTTC. This gives the protein CASSTAPGLAGYEQYF.